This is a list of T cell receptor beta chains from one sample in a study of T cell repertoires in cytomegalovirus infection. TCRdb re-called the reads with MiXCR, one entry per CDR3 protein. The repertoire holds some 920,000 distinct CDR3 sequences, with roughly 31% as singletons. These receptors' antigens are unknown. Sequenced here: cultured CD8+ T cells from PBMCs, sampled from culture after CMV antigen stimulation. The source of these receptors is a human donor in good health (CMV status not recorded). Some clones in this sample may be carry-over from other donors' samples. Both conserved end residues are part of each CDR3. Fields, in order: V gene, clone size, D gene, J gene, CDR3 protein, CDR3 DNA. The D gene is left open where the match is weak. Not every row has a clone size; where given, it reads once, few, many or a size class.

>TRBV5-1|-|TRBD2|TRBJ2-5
CVSSAGLAEQETQYF
TGCGTCAGCAGCGCGGGACTAGCGGAACAAGAGACCCAGTACTTC
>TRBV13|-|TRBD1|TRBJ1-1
CASSLLSGGTEAFF
TGTGCCAGCAGCTTACTGTCAGGGGGCACTGAAGCTTTCTTT
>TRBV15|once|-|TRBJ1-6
CATSRDGYSPLHF
TGTGCCACCAGCAGAGATGGGTATTCACCCCTCCACTTT
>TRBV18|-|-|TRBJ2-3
CASSPTPLTDTQYF
TGTGCCAGCTCACCTACCCCGCTCACAGATACGCAGTATTTT
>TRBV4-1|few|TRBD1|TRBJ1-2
CASSPGQGTNYGYTF
TGCGCCAGCAGCCCGGGACAGGGGACTAACTATGGCTACACCTTC
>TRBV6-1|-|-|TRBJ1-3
CASSEQGSSGNTIYF
TGTGCCAGCAGTGAACAGGGTAGCTCTGGAAACACCATATATTTT
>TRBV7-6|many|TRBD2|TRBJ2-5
CASSLRLAGYQETQYF
TGTGCCAGCAGCTTAAGACTAGCGGGGTACCAAGAGACCCAGTACTTC
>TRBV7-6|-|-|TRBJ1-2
CVSSFAGGGYTF
TGTGTCAGCAGCTTCGCCGGGGGCGGCTACACCTTC
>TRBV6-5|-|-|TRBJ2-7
CASSYSGGGEQYF
TGTGCCAGCAGTTACTCGGGAGGTGGCGAGCAGTACTTC
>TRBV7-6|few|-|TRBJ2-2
CASSSRQLTGELFF
TGTGCCAGCAGCTCGCGACAGCTCACCGGGGAGCTGTTTTTT
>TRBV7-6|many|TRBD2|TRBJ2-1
CASRATSVNEQFF
TGTGCCAGCAGAGCGACTAGCGTCAATGAGCAGTTCTTC
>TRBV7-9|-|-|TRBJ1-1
CASSAPGGVVTFF
TGTGCCAGCAGCGCGCCGGGGGGGGTCGTGACTTTCTTT
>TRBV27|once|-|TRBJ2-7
CASSLSLVDEQYF
TGTGCCAGCAGTTTAAGCCTGGTAGACGAGCAGTACTTC
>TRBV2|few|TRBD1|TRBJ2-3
CASRSGRTGGRADTQYF
TGTGCCAGCAGGAGTGGTCGGACAGGGGGTCGTGCAGATACGCAGTATTTT
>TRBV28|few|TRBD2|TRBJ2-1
CASSQRGAYNNEQFF
TGTGCCAGCAGTCAGCGGGGGGCATATAACAATGAGCAGTTCTTC
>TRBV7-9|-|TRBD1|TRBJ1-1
CASSFTGVPTEAFF
TGTGCCAGCAGCTTTACAGGGGTCCCTACTGAAGCTTTCTTT
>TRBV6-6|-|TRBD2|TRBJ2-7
CASSYETSGVAQYF
TGTGCCAGCAGTTACGAGACTAGCGGGGTAGCGCAGTACTTC